This is a list of T cell receptor beta chains from one sample in a study of T cells after yellow fever vaccination. TCRdb re-derived calls from the 5' RACE reads in MiXCR, one entry per CDR3 protein. The sample consists of approximately 34,000 distinct CDR3 sequences, under 12% of them appearing once. Sequencing was performed on PBMCs, either bulk or a sorted T-cell subset (CD4+, CD8+, memory, or dextramer-sorted; not recorded which), taken less than 16 days after the first yellow fever vaccination. These receptors came from a man in his late teens or twenties who received the YFV17D yellow fever vaccine. CDR3s leave out the opening cysteine and the closing phenylalanine or tryptophan. Fields, in order: V gene, J gene, CDR3 protein.

V gene: TRBV7-2; J gene: TRBJ2-2; CDR3 protein: ASSLAGSGELF
V gene: TRBV28; J gene: TRBJ2-1; CDR3 protein: ASSLGYAYNEQF
V gene: TRBV5-1; J gene: TRBJ1-2; CDR3 protein: ASSADQVGYT
V gene: TRBV6-4; J gene: TRBJ1-1; CDR3 protein: ASSTILPRYPGQGAEAF
V gene: TRBV7-2; J gene: TRBJ2-3; CDR3 protein: ASSWLRDTQY
V gene: TRBV29-1; J gene: TRBJ2-1; CDR3 protein: SVVNRAGVLNEQF
V gene: TRBV6-5; J gene: TRBJ2-5; CDR3 protein: ASSYSIPGGGFGETQY
V gene: TRBV4-1; J gene: TRBJ1-4; CDR3 protein: ASSQGTGTNEKLF
V gene: TRBV28; J gene: TRBJ2-1; CDR3 protein: ASSFNREQF
V gene: TRBV4-2; J gene: TRBJ1-1; CDR3 protein: ASSQDGRGAF
V gene: TRBV7-9; J gene: TRBJ1-2; CDR3 protein: ASSFSTATSSGGYT
V gene: TRBV20-1; J gene: TRBJ2-1; CDR3 protein: SARDGLKSYNEQF
V gene: TRBV5-1; J gene: TRBJ2-7; CDR3 protein: ASSSGPSGGRYEQY
V gene: TRBV5-8; J gene: TRBJ2-4; CDR3 protein: ASSHQGLAKNIQY
V gene: TRBV12-3/TRBV12-4; J gene: TRBJ2-5; CDR3 protein: ASSPTSGGLAQY
V gene: TRBV12-3/TRBV12-4; J gene: TRBJ1-2; CDR3 protein: ASRPGQGSGYT
V gene: TRBV7-2; J gene: TRBJ2-3; CDR3 protein: ASSLVVGAGDTQY
V gene: TRBV12-3/TRBV12-4; J gene: TRBJ2-3; CDR3 protein: ASSPRGAFTDTQY
V gene: TRBV10-3; J gene: TRBJ1-3; CDR3 protein: AISAWTGPGNTIY
V gene: TRBV12-3/TRBV12-4; J gene: TRBJ2-5; CDR3 protein: ASRNSGGAETQY
V gene: TRBV6-2/TRBV6-3; J gene: TRBJ1-5; CDR3 protein: ASKLSSNQPQH
V gene: TRBV10-3; J gene: TRBJ2-1; CDR3 protein: AISESNWYNEQF
V gene: TRBV20-1; J gene: TRBJ1-4; CDR3 protein: SASQIRGGNEKLF
V gene: TRBV30; J gene: TRBJ2-7; CDR3 protein: AWSVYQGREQY
V gene: TRBV28; J gene: TRBJ2-3; CDR3 protein: ASSQTGQSGIDTQY
V gene: TRBV15; J gene: TRBJ2-5; CDR3 protein: ATSRDLAGETQY
V gene: TRBV20-1; J gene: TRBJ2-1; CDR3 protein: SARDPRGGYNEQF
V gene: TRBV4-2; J gene: TRBJ2-2; CDR3 protein: ARGPGPPSNTGELF
V gene: TRBV3-1; J gene: TRBJ2-4; CDR3 protein: ASSQSGLAANIQY
V gene: TRBV4-2; J gene: TRBJ1-1; CDR3 protein: ASSQEAGRATEAF
V gene: TRBV29-1; J gene: TRBJ1-4; CDR3 protein: SVEDGADQEKLF
V gene: TRBV29-1; J gene: TRBJ1-2; CDR3 protein: SVWDRPNYGYT
V gene: TRBV7-2; J gene: TRBJ2-3; CDR3 protein: ASSSFLAGRSQY
V gene: TRBV12-3/TRBV12-4; J gene: TRBJ1-6; CDR3 protein: ASSLGSYSPLH
V gene: TRBV21-1; J gene: TRBJ1-5; CDR3 protein: ARESRWGEFVRPNQPQH
V gene: TRBV19; J gene: TRBJ1-5; CDR3 protein: ASSQGARQPQH